This passage covers 7 T cell receptor beta chains from one sample sequenced in a study of blood T cell repertoires in COVID-19. The assay was immunoSEQ multiplex PCR, and TCRdb's table has in-frame clones only and misses some. The table shows 220,000 or so clones, with about 88% occurring only once. The sequenced sample was peripheral blood. The source is a woman between 50 and 59 years old with COVID-19, enrolled during active disease.

The genes are TRBV3-1 (or the pseudogene TRBV3-2) and TRBJ2-1, with D uncertain. Trimming cost V 4 bases and J 4 bases, with 5 bases left between them. CDR3 size: 12 residues. Germline V lookup: CDR1 LGHDT, CDR2 YNNKEL (reference sequence). The DNA of the CDR3 is TGTGCCAGCAGCCCCGGGTACAATGAGCAGTTCTTC. Its translation is CASSPGYNEQFF.

This chain connects TRBV2 to TRBJ2-7; 8 positions match TRBD1. Trimming removed 6 bases from V and 6 bases from J; junction bases left unmatched: 10. The CDR3 covers 14 residues. The germline V gene encodes CDR1 SNHLY and CDR2 FYNNEI. The CDR3 DNA reads as TGTGCCAGCAGGGGACCCACCACAGGGGGCGAGCAGTACTTC. It codes for CASRGPTTGGEQYF.

The chain recombines TRBV10-3 with TRBJ1-3; no clear D. The CDR3 extends over 12 amino acids. The germline CDR1 and CDR2 sequences are ENHRY and SYGVKD. The V gene lost 7 bases and the J gene lost 9 bases, with 13 bases spanning the gap. The CDR3: CAITEYLATIYF. CDR3 DNA sequence: TGTGCCATCACGGAGTATCTGGCCACCATATATTTT.

The rearrangement links TRBV7-9 to TRBJ2-2, with a possible D match to TRBD1 (6 bases). This CDR3 has 19 amino acids. V was shortened by 5 bases and J by 4 bases, with 26 bases between the two germline ends. Germline V gene sequence: CDR1 SEHNR, CDR2 FQNEAQ (reference sequence). The CDR3 DNA reads TGTGCCAGCAGCCGCGAATTTGAACAGGGACGGATTTTCACCGGGGAGCTGTTTTTT. Amino acids: CASSREFEQGRIFTGELFF.

This clone appeared a few times. V is TRBV6-2 or TRBV6-3 and J is TRBJ2-2; tentative D call: TRBD1 (5 bases). V lost 0 bases and J 7 bases, leaving 9 bases between the germline ends. The CDR3 runs to 14 residues. Germline V gives CDR1 MNHEY, CDR2 SVGEGT. The DNA of the CDR3 is TGTGCCAGCAGTTACTCGGGGCGAATCGGGGAGCTGTTTTTT. The encoded protein is CASSYSGRIGELFF.

The gene calls are TRBV5-4 and TRBJ2-3; a possible D gene is TRBD1 (5 bases). CDR1 SGHNT and CDR2 YYREEE come from the germline V gene (reference sequence). The ends were cut back, 1 base at V and 2 bases at J, with 8 bases in the middle. The CDR3 is made up of 14 amino acids. The CDR3 here is CASSLTGFTDTQYF. The CDR3 bases are TGTGCCAGCAGCTTGACAGGATTCACAGATACGCAGTATTTT.

The chain uses TRBV27 and TRBJ1-2; perhaps TRBD1 as D (5 bases). V gave up 2 bases and J gave up 7 bases, with 11 bases separating them. Germline V gene sequence: CDR1 MNHEY, CDR2 SMNVEV (reference sequence). The CDR3 covers 13 residues. The CDR3 DNA is TGTGCCAGCAGTTTAGGTGGGGCTATTGGCTACACCTTC. Translation gives CASSLGGAIGYTF.